This paragraph covers one TCR beta chain sequence. Its antigen remains unidentified. No progression to ophthalmopathy during 18 months of follow-up defined stable disease. Participants, patients aged 18 to 65, had newly diagnosed hyperthyroidism with a duration under 2 months. Uncontrolled infection, other autoimmune disease, pregnancy or lactation disqualified patients from enrolment. The source material, RNA transcripts, was used to amplify TCR beta CDR3 regions. TCR CDR3 underwent first-round RT-PCR with the HTBI primer set. TCRdb independently ran MiXCR on the multiplex PCR reads; one entry per CDR3 protein. The table has about 98,000 distinct CDR3 sequences, roughly 39% seen once. The CDR3 is 14 amino acids. CDR1 and CDR2 from the germline V gene are DFQATT and SNEGSKA (reference sequence). Between the trimmed V and J ends, which lost 3 bases and 1 base, there was a span of 13 bases. This entry comes from a study of T cells in Graves' hyperthyroidism and ophthalmopathy.

Study-level findings and limits: Blood samples included most of the expanded thyroid clonotypes exceeding 0.001.

The V call is TRBV20-1, the J call TRBJ2-7, with D possibly being TRBD1 (5 bases). The receptor was isolated from a woman younger than 45 with Graves' hyperthyroidism. The sequenced material came from peripheral blood or thyroid tissue (not recorded which). CDR3 DNA: TGCAGTGCTAGCCCCGGACACGCTTCCTACGAGCAGTACTTC. Translating it yields CSASPGHASYEQYF.